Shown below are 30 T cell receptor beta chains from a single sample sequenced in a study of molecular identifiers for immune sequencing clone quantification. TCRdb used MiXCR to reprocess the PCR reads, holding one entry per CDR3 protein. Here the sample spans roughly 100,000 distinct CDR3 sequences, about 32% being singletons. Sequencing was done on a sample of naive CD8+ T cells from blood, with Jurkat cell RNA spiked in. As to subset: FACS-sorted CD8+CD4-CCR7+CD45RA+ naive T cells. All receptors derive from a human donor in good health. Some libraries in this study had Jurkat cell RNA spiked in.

CDR3 amino acids: CASSFLGAPSDTQYF. The CDR3 coding sequence is TGTGCCAGCAGCTTCCTGGGGGCGCCGTCAGATACGCAGTATTTT. This chain uses TRBV7-9 with TRBJ2-3; a possible D gene is TRBD1 (6 bases). The CDR3 covers 15 residues. Germline CDR1 reads SEHNR; CDR2 reads FQNEAQ (reference sequence). V was cut by 3 bases and J by 4 bases, with 14 bases left in between.

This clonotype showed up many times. This CDR3 is CASSLVFSAEQYF. The CDR3 DNA sequence: TGTGCCAGCAGCTTAGTGTTCAGTGCCGAGCAGTACTTC. The chain has TRBV13 and TRBJ2-7; D ambiguous. The CDR3 totals 13 residues. From germline, CDR1 is PRHDT and CDR2 FYEKMQ (reference sequence). V dropped 1 base and J dropped 6 bases, with 10 bases sitting between them.

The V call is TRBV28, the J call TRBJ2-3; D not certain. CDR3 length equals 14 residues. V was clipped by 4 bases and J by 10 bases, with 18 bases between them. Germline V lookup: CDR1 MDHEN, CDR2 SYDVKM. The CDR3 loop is CASSSFVGLDAQYF. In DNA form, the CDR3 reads TGTGCCAGCAGTTCTTTTGTAGGTCTTGATGCGCAGTATTTT.

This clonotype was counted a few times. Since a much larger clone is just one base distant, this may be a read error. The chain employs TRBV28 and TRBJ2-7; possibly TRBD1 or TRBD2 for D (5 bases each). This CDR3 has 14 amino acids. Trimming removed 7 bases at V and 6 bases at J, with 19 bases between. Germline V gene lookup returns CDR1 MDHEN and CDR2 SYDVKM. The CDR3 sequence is CASTGDGPGAEQYF. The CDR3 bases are TGTGCCAGCACCGGGGACGGGCCTGGGGCCGAGCAGTACTTC. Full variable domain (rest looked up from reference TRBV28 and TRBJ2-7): DVKVTQSSRYLVKRTGEKVFLECVQDMDHENMFWYRQDPGLGLRLIYFSYDVKMKEKGDIPEGYSVSREKKERFSLILESASTNQTSMYLCASTGDGPGAEQYFGPGTRLTVT.

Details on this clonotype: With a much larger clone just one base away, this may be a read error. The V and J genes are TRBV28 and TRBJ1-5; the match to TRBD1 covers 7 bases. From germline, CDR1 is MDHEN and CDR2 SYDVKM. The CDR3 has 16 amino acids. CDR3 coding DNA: TGTGCCAGCAGTTTCTCCGGGACAGATAGCAATCCGCCCCAGCATTTT. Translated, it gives CASSFSGTDSNPPQHF.

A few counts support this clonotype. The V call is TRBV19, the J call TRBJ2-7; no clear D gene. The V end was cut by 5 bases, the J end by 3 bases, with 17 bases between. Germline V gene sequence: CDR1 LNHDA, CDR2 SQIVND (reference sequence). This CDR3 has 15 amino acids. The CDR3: CASSWAVGGDYEQYF. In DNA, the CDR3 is TGTGCCAGTAGTTGGGCGGTCGGCGGAGACTACGAGCAGTACTTC.

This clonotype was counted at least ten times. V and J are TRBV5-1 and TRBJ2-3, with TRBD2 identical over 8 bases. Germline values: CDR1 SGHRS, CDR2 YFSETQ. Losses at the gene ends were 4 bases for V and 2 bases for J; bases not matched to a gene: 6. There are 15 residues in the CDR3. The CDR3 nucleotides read TGCGCCAGCAGCCCTTGGACTAGCCACACAGATACGCAGTATTTT. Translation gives CASSPWTSHTDTQYF.

CDR3 region: CASSVGDQNTEAFF. The CDR3 region has the DNA TGTGCCAGCAGCGTAGGGGACCAGAACACTGAAGCTTTCTTT. The chain uses TRBV9 and TRBJ1-1; TRBD1 is a possible D gene (5 bases). The CDR3 runs 14 residues. Trimming cost V 0 bases and J 1 base, with 7 bases left between them. Looked up from germline, CDR1 is SGDLS and CDR2 is YYNGEE.

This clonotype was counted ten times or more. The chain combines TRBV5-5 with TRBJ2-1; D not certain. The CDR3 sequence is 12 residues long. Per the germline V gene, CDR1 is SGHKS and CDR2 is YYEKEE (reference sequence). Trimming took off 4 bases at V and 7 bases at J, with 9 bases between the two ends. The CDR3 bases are TGTGCCAGCAGCAACCTGAAAAATGAGCAGTTCTTC. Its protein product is CASSNLKNEQFF.

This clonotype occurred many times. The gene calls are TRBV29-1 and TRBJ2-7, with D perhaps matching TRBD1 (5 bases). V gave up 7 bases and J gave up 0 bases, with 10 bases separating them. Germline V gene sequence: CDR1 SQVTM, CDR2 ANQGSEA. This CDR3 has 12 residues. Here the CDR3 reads CSAARDSYEQYF. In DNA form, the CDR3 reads TGCAGCGCTGCCAGGGACTCCTACGAGCAGTACTTC.

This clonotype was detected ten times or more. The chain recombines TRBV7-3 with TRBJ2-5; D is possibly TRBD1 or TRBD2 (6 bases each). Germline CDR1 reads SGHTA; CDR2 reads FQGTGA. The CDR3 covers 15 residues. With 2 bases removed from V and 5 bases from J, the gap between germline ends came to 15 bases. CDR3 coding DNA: TGTGCCAGCAGCTTAGGAGGGGGGCTCTTTGAGACCCAGTACTTC. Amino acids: CASSLGGGLFETQYF.

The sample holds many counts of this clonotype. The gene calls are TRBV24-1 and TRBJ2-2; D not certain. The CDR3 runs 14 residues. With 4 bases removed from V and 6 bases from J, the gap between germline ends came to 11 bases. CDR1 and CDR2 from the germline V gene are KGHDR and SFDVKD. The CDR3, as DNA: TGTGCCACCAGTGACCGCATTACGGCCGGGGAGCTGTTTTTT. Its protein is CATSDRITAGELFF.

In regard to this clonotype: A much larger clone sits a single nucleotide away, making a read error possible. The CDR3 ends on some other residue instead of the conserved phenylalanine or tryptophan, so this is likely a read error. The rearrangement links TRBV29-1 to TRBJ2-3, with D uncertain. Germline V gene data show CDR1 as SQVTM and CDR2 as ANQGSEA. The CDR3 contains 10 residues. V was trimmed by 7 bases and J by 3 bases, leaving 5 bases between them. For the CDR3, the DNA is TGCAGCGCCCTGACAGATACGCAGTATTTA. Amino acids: CSALTDTQYL.

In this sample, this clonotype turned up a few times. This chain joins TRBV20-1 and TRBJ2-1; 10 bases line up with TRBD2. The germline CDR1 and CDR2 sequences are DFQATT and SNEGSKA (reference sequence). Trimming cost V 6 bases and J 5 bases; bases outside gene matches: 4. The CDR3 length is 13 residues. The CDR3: CSARTSGNNEQFF. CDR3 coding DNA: TGCAGTGCGAGGACTAGCGGCAACAATGAGCAGTTCTTC.

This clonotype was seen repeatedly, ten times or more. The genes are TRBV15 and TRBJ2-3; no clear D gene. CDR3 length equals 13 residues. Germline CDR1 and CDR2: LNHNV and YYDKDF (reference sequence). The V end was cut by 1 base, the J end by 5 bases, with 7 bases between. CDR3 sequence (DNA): TGTGCCACCAGCAGAGCCTCTAGAGATACGCAGTATTTT. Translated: CATSRASRDTQYF. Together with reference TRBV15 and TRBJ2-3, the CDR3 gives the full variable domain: DAMVIQNPRYQVTQFGKPVTLSCSQTLNHNVMYWYQQKSSQAPKLLFHYYDKDFNNEADTPDNFQSRRPNTSFCFLDIRSPGLGDTAMYLCATSRASRDTQYFGPGTRLTVL.

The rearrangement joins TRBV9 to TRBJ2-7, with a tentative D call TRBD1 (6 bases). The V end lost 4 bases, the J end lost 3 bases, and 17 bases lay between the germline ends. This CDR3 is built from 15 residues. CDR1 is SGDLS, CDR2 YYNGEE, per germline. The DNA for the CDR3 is TGTGCCAGCAGCCCGGGGACAACGCCCCTCTACGAGCAGTACTTC. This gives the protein CASSPGTTPLYEQYF.

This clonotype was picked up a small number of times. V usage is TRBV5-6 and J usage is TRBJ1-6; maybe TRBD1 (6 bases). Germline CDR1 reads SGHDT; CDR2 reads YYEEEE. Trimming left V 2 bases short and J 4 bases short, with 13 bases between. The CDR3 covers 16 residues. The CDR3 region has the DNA TGTGCCAGCAGCTTACGGCCGGACAGTTATAATTCACCCCTCCACTTT. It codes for CASSLRPDSYNSPLHF. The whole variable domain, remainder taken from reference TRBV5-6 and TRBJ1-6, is DAGVTQSPTHLIKTRGQQVTLRCSPKSGHDTVSWYQQALGQGPQFIFQYYEEEERQRGNFPDRFSGHQFPNYSSELNVNALLLGDSALYLCASSLRPDSYNSPLHFGNGTRLTVT.

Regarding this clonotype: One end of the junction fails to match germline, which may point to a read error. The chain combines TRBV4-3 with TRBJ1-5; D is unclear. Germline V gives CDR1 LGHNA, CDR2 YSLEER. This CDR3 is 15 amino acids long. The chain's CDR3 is CASSQDLAPIQPKHF. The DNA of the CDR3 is TGCGCCAGCAGCCAAGATCTTGCCCCAATTCAGCCCAAGCATTTT.

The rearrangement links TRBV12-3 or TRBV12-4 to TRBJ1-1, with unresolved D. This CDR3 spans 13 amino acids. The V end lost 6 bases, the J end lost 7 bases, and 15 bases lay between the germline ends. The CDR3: CASSSPWEGEAFF. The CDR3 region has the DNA TGTGCCAGCAGCTCGCCCTGGGAGGGTGAAGCTTTCTTT.

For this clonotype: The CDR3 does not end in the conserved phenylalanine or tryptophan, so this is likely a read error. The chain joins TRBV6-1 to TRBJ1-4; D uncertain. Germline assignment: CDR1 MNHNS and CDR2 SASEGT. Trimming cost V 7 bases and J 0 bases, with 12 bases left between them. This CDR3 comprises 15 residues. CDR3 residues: CASNPEGATNEKLFL. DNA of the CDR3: TGTGCCAGCAACCCCGAGGGCGCAACTAATGAAAAACTGTTTTTA.

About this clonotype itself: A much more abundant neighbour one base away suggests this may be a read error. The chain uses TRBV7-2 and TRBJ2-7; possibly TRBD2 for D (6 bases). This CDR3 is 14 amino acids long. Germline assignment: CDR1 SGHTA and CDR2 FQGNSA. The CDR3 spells CGSSLADLSYEQYF. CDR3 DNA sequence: TGTGGCAGCAGCTTAGCGGACTTATCCTACGAGCAGTACTTC.

CDR3 protein: CVIARDGGYTF. The CDR3 DNA is TGTGTTATTGCCAGGGACGGCGGCTACACCTTC. This chain uses TRBV2 with TRBJ1-2; perhaps TRBD1 as D (5 bases). The CDR3 covers 11 residues. Germline CDR1 and CDR2: SNHLY and FYNNEI.

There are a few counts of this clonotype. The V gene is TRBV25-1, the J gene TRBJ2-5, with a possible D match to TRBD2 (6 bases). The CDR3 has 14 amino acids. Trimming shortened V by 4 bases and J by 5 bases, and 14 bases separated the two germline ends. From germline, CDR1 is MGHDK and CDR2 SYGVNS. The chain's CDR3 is CASSATGGLETQYF. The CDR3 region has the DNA TGTGCCAGCAGTGCAACCGGGGGACTGGAGACCCAGTACTTC.

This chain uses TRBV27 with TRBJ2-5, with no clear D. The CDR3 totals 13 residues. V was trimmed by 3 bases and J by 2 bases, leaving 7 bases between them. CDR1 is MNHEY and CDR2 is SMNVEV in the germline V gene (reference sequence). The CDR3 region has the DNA TGTGCCAGCAGTTTCACCCCTCAAGAGACCCAGTACTTC. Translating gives CASSFTPQETQYF.

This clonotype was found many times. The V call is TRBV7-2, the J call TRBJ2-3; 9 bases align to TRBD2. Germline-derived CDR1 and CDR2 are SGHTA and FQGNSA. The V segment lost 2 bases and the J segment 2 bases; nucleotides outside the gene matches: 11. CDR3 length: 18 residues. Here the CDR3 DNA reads TGTGCCAGCAGCTTACTCGACGCGGGAGGGTTGGACACAGATACGCAGTATTTT. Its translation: CASSLLDAGGLDTDTQYF.

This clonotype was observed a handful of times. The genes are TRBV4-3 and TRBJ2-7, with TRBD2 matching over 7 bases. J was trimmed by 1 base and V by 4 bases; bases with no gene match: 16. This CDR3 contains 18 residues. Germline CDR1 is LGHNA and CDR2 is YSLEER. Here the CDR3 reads CASSPLALEGGRSYEQYF. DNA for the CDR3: TGCGCCAGCAGCCCGTTGGCTCTAGAGGGCGGGAGATCCTACGAGCAGTACTTC.

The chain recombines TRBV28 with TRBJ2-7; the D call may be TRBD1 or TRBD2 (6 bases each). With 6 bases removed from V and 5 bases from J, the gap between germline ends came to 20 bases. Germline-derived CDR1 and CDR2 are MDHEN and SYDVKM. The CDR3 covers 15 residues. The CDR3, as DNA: TGTGCCAGCAGCTCTCCGGCACTGGGGGGCGACGAGCAGTACTTC. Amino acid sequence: CASSSPALGGDEQYF. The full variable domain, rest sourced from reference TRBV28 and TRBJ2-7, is DVKVTQSSRYLVKRTGEKVFLECVQDMDHENMFWYRQDPGLGLRLIYFSYDVKMKEKGDIPEGYSVSREKKERFSLILESASTNQTSMYLCASSSPALGGDEQYFGPGTRLTVT.

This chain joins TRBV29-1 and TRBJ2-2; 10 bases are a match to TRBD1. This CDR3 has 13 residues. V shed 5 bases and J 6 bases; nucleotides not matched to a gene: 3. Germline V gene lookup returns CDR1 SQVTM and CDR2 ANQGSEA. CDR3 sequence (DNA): TGCAGCGTTTTGGGACAGGGGCCCGGGGAGCTGTTTTTT. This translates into CSVLGQGPGELFF.

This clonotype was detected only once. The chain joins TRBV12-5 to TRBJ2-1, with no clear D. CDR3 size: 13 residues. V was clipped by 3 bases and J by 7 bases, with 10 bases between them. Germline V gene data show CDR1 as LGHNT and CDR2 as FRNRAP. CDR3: CASGFISENEQFF. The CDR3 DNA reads TGTGCTAGTGGTTTTATCAGTGAAAATGAGCAGTTCTTC.

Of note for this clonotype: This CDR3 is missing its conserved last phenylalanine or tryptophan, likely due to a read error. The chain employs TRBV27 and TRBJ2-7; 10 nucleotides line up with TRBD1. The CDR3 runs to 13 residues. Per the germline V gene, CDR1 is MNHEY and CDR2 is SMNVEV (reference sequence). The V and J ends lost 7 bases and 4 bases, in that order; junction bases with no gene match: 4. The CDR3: CASTPGQGYEQYY. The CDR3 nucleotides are TGTGCCAGCACCCCGGGACAGGGGTACGAGCAGTACTAC.